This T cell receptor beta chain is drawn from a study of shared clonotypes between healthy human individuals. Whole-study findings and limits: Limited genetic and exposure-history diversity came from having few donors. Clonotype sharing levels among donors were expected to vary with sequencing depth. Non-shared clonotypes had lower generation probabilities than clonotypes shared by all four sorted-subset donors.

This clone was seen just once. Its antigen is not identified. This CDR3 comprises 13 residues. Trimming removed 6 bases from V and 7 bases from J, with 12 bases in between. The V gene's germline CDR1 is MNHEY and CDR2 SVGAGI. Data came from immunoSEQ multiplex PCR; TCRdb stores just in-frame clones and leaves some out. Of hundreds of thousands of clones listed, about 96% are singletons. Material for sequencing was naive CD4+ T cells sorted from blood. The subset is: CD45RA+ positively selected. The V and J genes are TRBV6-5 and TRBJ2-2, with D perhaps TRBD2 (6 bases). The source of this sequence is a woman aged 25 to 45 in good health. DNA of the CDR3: TGTGCCAGCAGCCGGCGGGAAAACGGGGAGCTGTTTTTT. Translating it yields CASSRRENGELFF.